This TCR beta chain was found in a study of cytomegalovirus exposure and HLA in healthy donors. Study context: Samples from HLA-typed donors yielded approximately 80 million unique TCRs in an early data release. Study-wide points: In a later analysis, several top co-occurrence clusters appeared linked to parvovirus B19, influenza, CMV and Epstein-Barr virus.

CDR1 is MRHNA, CDR2 SNTAGT, per germline. This CDR3 has 18 amino acids. The V segment lost 6 bases and the J segment 3 bases; nucleotides outside the gene matches: 13. Donors were nominally healthy when sampled, though unrecorded immune exposures were likely. A multiplex PCR was run with 60 Vbeta primers and 13 Jbeta primers. Data came from immunoSEQ multiplex PCR; TCRdb stores just in-frame clones and leaves some out. The top ten clones hold 1% to 1.5% of a sample with approximately 200,000 clones, about 85% of them seen once. This clone was seen just once. The antigen is undetermined. The chain carries TRBV6-4 and TRBJ2-7; 14 nucleotides align to TRBD2. The sequencing sample was made of PBMCs. This TCR was sampled from a human donor in good health. CDR3 in amino acids: CASRVQGTSGSPGYEQYF. The CDR3 DNA reads as TGTGCCAGCAGGGTACAGGGGACTAGCGGGAGTCCCGGCTACGAGCAGTACTTC.